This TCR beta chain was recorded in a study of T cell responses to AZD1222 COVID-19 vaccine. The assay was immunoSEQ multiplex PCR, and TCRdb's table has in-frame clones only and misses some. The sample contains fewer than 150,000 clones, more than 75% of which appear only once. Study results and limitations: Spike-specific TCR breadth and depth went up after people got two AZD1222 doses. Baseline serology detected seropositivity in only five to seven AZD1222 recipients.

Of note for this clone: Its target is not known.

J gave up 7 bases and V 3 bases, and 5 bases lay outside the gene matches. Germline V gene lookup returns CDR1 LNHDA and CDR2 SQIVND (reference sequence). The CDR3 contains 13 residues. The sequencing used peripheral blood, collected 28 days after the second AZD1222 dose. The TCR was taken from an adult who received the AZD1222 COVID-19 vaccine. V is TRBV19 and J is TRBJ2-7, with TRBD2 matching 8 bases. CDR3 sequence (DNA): TGTGCCAGTAGTATTAGCGGGACTAAAGAGCAGTACTTC. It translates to CASSISGTKEQYF.